These T cell receptor beta chains were read from a single sample in a study of blood T cell repertoires in COVID-19. Method: immunoSEQ multiplex PCR; TCRdb's copy keeps in-frame clones and lacks some. The data hold around 170,000 clones, with approximately 84% observed a single time. Sequenced: peripheral blood. Receptor source: a woman older than 75 with acute or convalescent COVID-19. The CDR3 runs from the conserved cysteine through the conserved F or W. The D gene is left open where the match is weak. Rows give clone size only sometimes, using once, few, many, or a class for an expanded clone.

TRBJ1-1,-,-,TRBV5-6,TGTGCCAGCAGCTTGCCAGGGCGGAACACTGAAGCTTTCTTT,CASSLPGRNTEAFF
TRBJ1-2,few,TRBD1,TRBV10-2,TGCGCCAGCAGCCTGGACAGGTCCTATGGCTACACCTTC,CASSLDRSYGYTF
TRBJ1-2,-,-,TRBV5-1,TGCGCCAGCAGCTTGAGGACAGACGGCGCCTACACCTTC,CASSLRTDGAYTF
TRBJ2-5,-,-,TRBV7-9,TGTGCCAGCAGCTTAGTGATGGGCCGCTCGGAGACCCAGTACTTC,CASSLVMGRSETQYF
TRBJ2-7,-,TRBD1,TRBV24-1,TGTGCCACCAGTGGCCATACAGGGGACGAGCAGTACTTC,CATSGHTGDEQYF
TRBJ2-7,-,TRBD2,TRBV6-1,TGTGCCAGCAGTGCAACCGGGACTAGCGGGAGAAATGGGGAGCAGTACTTC,CASSATGTSGRNGEQYF
TRBJ1-2,-,-,TRBV10-1,TGCGCCAGCAGTGAGGGCCGATCCTATGGCTACACCTTC,CASSEGRSYGYTF
TRBJ2-7,-,TRBD1,TRBV5-1,TGCGCCAGCAGCTACAGGACAGGGGCCCTCTTCTACGAGCAGTACTTC,CASSYRTGALFYEQYF
TRBJ1-1,-,-,TRBV5-4,TGTGCCAGCAGCCTTACAGGGCGGAAGGACACTGAAGCTTTCTTT,CASSLTGRKDTEAFF
TRBJ2-1,-,-,TRBV12-3/TRBV12-4,TGTGCCAGCAGCCGAGGGGGACCGCAGTTCTTC,CASSRGGPQFF
TRBJ1-2,-,-,TRBV11-2,TGTGCCAGCAGCTTAGATCGAGTGACTAACTATGGCTACACCTTC,CASSLDRVTNYGYTF
TRBJ1-5,once,-,TRBV5-1,TGCGCCAGCAGCTTGGGGCCCGGTGGAGGCGGCCAGCCCCAGCATTTT,CASSLGPGGGGQPQHF
TRBJ1-2,-,-,TRBV25-1,TGTGCCAGGAGGGCCTCACTCTATTGGGACTATGGCTACACCTTC,CARRASLYWDYGYTF
TRBJ1-2,-,-,TRBV28,TGTGCCAGCAGTTTATTCGTAGATTCCTATGGCTACACCTTC,CASSLFVDSYGYTF
TRBJ1-6,-,-,TRBV28,TGTGCCAGCAGTTACGACACACTCTCCTATAATTCACCCCTCCACTTT,CASSYDTLSYNSPLHF
TRBJ2-6,-,-,TRBV6-5,TGTGCCAGCAGGGGAGTCGCCGGGGCCAACGTCCTGACTTTC,CASRGVAGANVLTF
TRBJ2-2,-,TRBD1,TRBV7-3,TGTGCCAGCAGCCGGGACAGCTACACCGGGGAGCTGTTTTTT,CASSRDSYTGELFF
TRBJ1-4,few,TRBD1,TRBV2,TGTGCCAGCACCCAACGACAGGGTGAAAAACTGTTTTTT,CASTQRQGEKLFF
TRBJ1-3,-,TRBD1,TRBV30,TGTGCCTGGAGAGATAGGGGGCTACCCTCTGGAAACACCATATATTTT,CAWRDRGLPSGNTIYF
TRBJ1-2,few,TRBD1,TRBV28,TGTGCCAGCAGTTTAGGAGGACAGGGGTTATATGGCTACACCTTC,CASSLGGQGLYGYTF
TRBJ2-4,-,TRBD2,TRBV10-1,TGCGCCAGCAGCCCCGCTAGCGGGGGGGCCTTAGCCAAAAACATTCAGTACTTC,CASSPASGGALAKNIQYF
TRBJ1-1,-,TRBD1,TRBV2,TGTGCCAGCAGTCCGACAGGGGGCACTGAAGCTTTCTTT,CASSPTGGTEAFF
TRBJ1-3,once,-,TRBV20-1,TGCAGTGCTAGTTACCCCGCAGGGTCAGGAAACACCATATATTTT,CSASYPAGSGNTIYF
TRBJ1-4,once,-,TRBV30,TGTGCCTGGACGCCAGGGGCAACTAATGAAAAACTGTTTTTT,CAWTPGATNEKLFF
TRBJ1-2,-,-,TRBV4-2,TGTGCCAGCAGCCAAGAGGGACACGGCAGGATCGGTGGCTACACCTTC,CASSQEGHGRIGGYTF
TRBJ1-1,-,TRBD1,TRBV6-1,TGTGCCAGCAGTGACCTTTCAGGGGGCGTAGGATTTGAAGCTTTCTTT,CASSDLSGGVGFEAFF
TRBJ2-7,-,-,TRBV5-1,TGCGCCAGCAGCTTGGTCGACAGAGCCTACGAGCAGTACTTC,CASSLVDRAYEQYF
TRBJ1-1,-,-,TRBV19,TGTGCCAGTAGTATTAGTCAGGGACTCGAAGCTTTCTTT,CASSISQGLEAFF
TRBJ1-5,-,-,TRBV28,TGTGCCAGCACTAGGGGGAATAGCAATCAGCCCCAGCATTTT,CASTRGNSNQPQHF
TRBJ1-1,once,-,TRBV5-6,TGTGCCAGCAGCCCCGGGGATCGCACAATACAAGCTTTCTTT,CASSPGDRTIQAFF
TRBJ2-5,-,-,TRBV27,TGTGCCAGCAGTTCTAGGACTGCGGCGGAGACCCAGTACTTC,CASSSRTAAETQYF
TRBJ1-5,-,TRBD1,TRBV7-9,TGTGCCAGCAGTCCTGGGACAGATAATCAGCCCCAGCATTTT,CASSPGTDNQPQHF
TRBJ1-6,-,-,TRBV5-5,TGTGCCAGCAGTCTGGTCAGGGCTGATTCACCCCTCCACTTT,CASSLVRADSPLHF
TRBJ2-7,-,-,TRBV15,TGTGCCACCAGCAGAGAGGGGGGGGCGGTCTACGAGCAGTACTTC,CATSREGGAVYEQYF
TRBJ1-5,-,TRBD1,TRBV7-9,TGTGCCAGCAGCTTAGGGGGACAGGGGAACCATCAGCCCCAGCATTTT,CASSLGGQGNHQPQHF
TRBJ1-5,-,-,TRBV4-2,TGTGCCAGCAGCCTCCAGGGACACCTAAATAGCAATCAGCCCCAGCATTTT,CASSLQGHLNSNQPQHF
TRBJ2-3,-,TRBD2,TRBV30,TGTGCCTGGAGTGTAGCGGGAGTTCGCTGGGGCACAGATACGCAGTATTTT,CAWSVAGVRWGTDTQYF
TRBJ2-4,-,-,TRBV4-1,TGCGCCAGCAGCCAAGCCGACAGCAAAAACATTCAGTACTTC,CASSQADSKNIQYF
TRBJ1-5,-,TRBD1,TRBV20-1,TGCAGTGCTAGTGGTCGACAGGGACCCATCCGCCAGCCCCAGCATTTT,CSASGRQGPIRQPQHF
TRBJ2-7,-,-,TRBV5-4,TGTGCCAGCAGCTTGGACCTATACGAGCAGTACTTC,CASSLDLYEQYF
TRBJ1-1,-,-,TRBV3-1/TRBV3-2,TGTGCCAGCAGCCCCATGGGAGGGGCAGGGAAAAGGAACACTGAAGCTTTCTTT,CASSPMGGAGKRNTEAFF
TRBJ1-3,-,-,TRBV6-5,TGTGCCAGCAGTTACGGGCAGGGCACCCTTGGAAACACCATATATTTT,CASSYGQGTLGNTIYF
TRBJ2-7,-,TRBD1,TRBV6-5,TGTGCCAGCAGGACAGGGTGGTACGAGCAGTACTTC,CASRTGWYEQYF
TRBJ2-7,-,TRBD1,TRBV7-9,TGTGCCAGCAGCCGGACAGGGACCTACGAGCAGTACTTC,CASSRTGTYEQYF
TRBJ2-7,-,-,TRBV3-1/TRBV3-2,TGTGCCAGCAGCCAAGGGCACAGCTACGAGCAGTACTTC,CASSQGHSYEQYF
TRBJ2-7,-,TRBD1,TRBV6-6,TGTGCCAGCACCCCGGGACAGGGCTACGAGCAGTACTTC,CASTPGQGYEQYF
TRBJ1-2,-,-,TRBV28,TGTGCCAGCAGTTTAGGGCAGGGGAGTGGCGGCTACACCTTC,CASSLGQGSGGYTF
TRBJ1-6,-,-,TRBV5-8,TGTGCCAGCAGCTTCAATGGCGGGGGCTCCTCACCCCTCCACTTT,CASSFNGGGSSPLHF
TRBJ2-5,-,TRBD1,TRBV11-2,TGTGCCAGCAGCCCCCAACGGGACAGGGGAGAGACCCAGTACTTC,CASSPQRDRGETQYF